One sample yielded the 25 T cell receptor beta chains listed below, sequenced in a study of CD8+CD57+ T cells in acquired aplastic anemia. TCR beta VDJ and CDR3 profiling used genomic DNA as template. TCRdb recomputed calls from the reads with MiXCR, one row per CDR3 protein. Among under 500,000 distinct CDR3 sequences listed, less than 35% were seen once. All sequencing subjects had displayed CD8+CD57+ cell expansion on flow cytometry. Sequencing was performed on sorted CD4+, CD8+, or CD8+CD57+ T cells (not recorded which) from PBMCs. These TCRs come from a human donor with aplastic anemia.

V usage is TRBV6-2 or TRBV6-3 and J usage is TRBJ1-2, with TRBD1 as a possible D gene (5 bases). The germline gives CDR1 MNHEY, CDR2 SVGEGT. The CDR3 is 12 amino acids. With 9 bases removed from V and 4 bases from J, the gap between germline ends came to 12 bases. The CDR3 DNA sequence: TGTGCCAGGAAACAGGTAGCCTATGGCTACACCTTC. It codes for CARKQVAYGYTF.

The table lists this clonotype with many counts. V is TRBV2 and J is TRBJ1-3; the D gene is possibly TRBD1 (5 bases). Germline CDR1 reads SNHLY; CDR2 reads FYNNEI. The CDR3 length is 16 residues. V lost 5 bases to trimming and J lost 4 bases, with 18 bases between them. The CDR3: CASSPLTGFGGNTIYF. In DNA form, the CDR3 reads TGTGCCAGCAGTCCTCTCACAGGCTTCGGAGGAAACACCATATATTTT.

This clonotype has a handful of counts. The gene calls are TRBV4-3 and TRBJ2-7; D unresolved. The CDR3 length is 14 residues. Germline assignment: CDR1 LGHNA and CDR2 YSLEER. V was shortened by 0 bases and J by 4 bases, with 10 bases between the two germline ends. The CDR3 bases are TGCGCCAGCAGCCAAGAGCCAGGAAAATACGAGCAGTACTTC. Protein sequence: CASSQEPGKYEQYF.

V and J are TRBV20-1 and TRBJ1-4; 7 positions match TRBD1. V lost 6 bases, J lost 6 bases, and 7 bases stayed unmatched. The CDR3 runs 13 residues. Germline V gene lookup returns CDR1 DFQATT and CDR2 SNEGSKA (reference sequence). In nucleotides, the CDR3 is TGCAGTGCAAGCGGCAGGGGGGATGAAAAACTGTTTTTT. Amino acids: CSASGRGDEKLFF.

The sample holds many counts of this clonotype. The chain has TRBV20-1 and TRBJ2-7; D is unresolved. This CDR3 is 11 amino acids long. Germline V gives CDR1 DFQATT, CDR2 SNEGSKA (reference sequence). V dropped 3 bases and J dropped 5 bases, with 8 bases sitting between them. The CDR3 DNA follows: TGCAGTGCTAGGTGGACGGACGAGCAGTACTTC. Translating it yields CSARWTDEQYF.

This clonotype was detected a few times. The V gene is TRBV5-1, the J gene TRBJ2-7; 7 bases line up with TRBD1. This CDR3 spans 14 amino acids. The germline V gene has CDR1 SGHRS and CDR2 YFSETQ. V was pared by 7 bases and J by 0 bases, with 7 bases of the junction left unmatched. CDR3 residues: CASRTGASSYEQYF. As DNA, the CDR3 is TGCGCCAGCCGGACAGGAGCAAGCTCCTACGAGCAGTACTTC.

This sequence joins TRBV20-1 and TRBJ2-1; possibly TRBD2 for D (6 bases). The CDR3 spans 17 residues. Germline V gene sequence: CDR1 DFQATT, CDR2 SNEGSKA (reference sequence). Trimming shortened V by 1 base and J by 4 bases, and 20 bases separated the two germline ends. CDR3 coding DNA: TGCAGTGCTAGAGCCAGGGTAGCGGCCGCCGGATACAATGAGCAGTTCTTC. Its translation is CSARARVAAAGYNEQFF.

This rearrangement joins TRBV30 to TRBJ1-1; no clear D. Trimming took 3 bases from V and 6 from J, leaving 14 bases between them. CDR1 GTSNPN and CDR2 SVGIG come from the germline V gene (reference sequence). The CDR3 has 13 residues. The CDR3 DNA reads TGTGCCTGGAGCCGGGGTAGGTATGCTGAAGCTTTCTTT. It encodes CAWSRGRYAEAFF. Drawing the rest from reference TRBV30 and TRBJ1-1, the complete variable domain is SQTIHQWPATLVQPVGSPLSLECTVEGTSNPNLYWYRQAAGRGLQLLFYSVGIGQISSEVPQNLSASRPQDRQFILSSKKLLLSDSGFYLCAWSRGRYAEAFFGQGTRLTVV.

CDR3 residues: CASSGGRGYTF. The CDR3, as DNA: TGTGCCAGCTCGGGGGGCAGAGGCTACACCTTC. The chain carries TRBV2 and TRBJ1-2, with a weak D call TRBD1 (6 bases). This CDR3 has 11 residues. The ends were cut back, 8 bases at V and 8 bases at J, with 12 bases in the middle. The germline gives CDR1 SNHLY, CDR2 FYNNEI.

In this sample, this clonotype turned up many times. J is TRBJ1-3 and V is TRBV7-2; D not certain. The germline V gene encodes CDR1 SGHTA and CDR2 FQGNSA. This CDR3 spans 15 amino acids. V gave up 5 bases and J gave up 0 bases, with 11 bases separating them. The CDR3 coding sequence is TGTGCCAGCAGCGCACTTGCTTACTCTGGAAACACCATATATTTT. Translating it yields CASSALAYSGNTIYF.

The table lists this clonotype with many counts. Here the CDR3 DNA reads TGTGCCAGCAGTCAGGGGGCTTTCGATCAGCCCCAGCATTTT. Amino acid sequence: CASSQGAFDQPQHF. The V gene is TRBV11-3, the J gene TRBJ1-5, with 8 positions matching TRBD1. V was clipped by 6 bases and J by 5 bases; unmatched bases: 6. The CDR3 covers 14 residues. The V gene's germline CDR1 is SGHNT and CDR2 YENEEA.

V gene TRBV7-9 combines with J gene TRBJ1-5; D might be TRBD1 (6 bases). The CDR3 sequence is 15 residues long. Per the germline V gene, CDR1 is SEHNR and CDR2 is FQNEAQ (reference sequence). Trimming pared 5 bases from V and 3 bases from J, leaving 14 bases between. The CDR3 DNA reads TGTGCCAGCAGCCCCACAGGGAACCCCAATCAGCCCCAGCATTTT. It specifies CASSPTGNPNQPQHF. The whole variable domain, remainder taken from reference TRBV7-9 and TRBJ1-5, is DTGVSQNPRHKITKRGQNVTFRCDPISEHNRLYWYRQTLGQGPEFLTYFQNEAQLEKSRLLSDRFSAERPKGSFSTLEIQRTEQGDSAMYLCASSPTGNPNQPQHFGDGTRLSIL.

The V gene is TRBV19, the J gene TRBJ2-7, with 8 bases matching TRBD1. Germline assignment: CDR1 LNHDA and CDR2 SQIVND (reference sequence). V shed 9 bases and J 5 bases; nucleotides not matched to a gene: 9. This CDR3 is built from 13 residues. The CDR3 DNA follows: TGTGCCAGCAATCAGGGGGCGCGGGACGAGCAGTACTTC. Protein sequence: CASNQGARDEQYF.

Regarding this clonotype: A read error is possible here, since a much larger clone lies one base away. The chain links TRBV5-8 to TRBJ2-6; perhaps D is TRBD1 or TRBD2 (6 bases each). CDR3 size: 14 residues. CDR1 and CDR2 (germline): SGHTS, YDEGEE. In nucleotides, the CDR3 is TGTGCCAGCAGCTTCGGTCCGGGGGCCAGCGTCCTGACTTTC. The encoded protein is CASSFGPGASVLTF.

V and J are TRBV30 and TRBJ1-2, with D possibly being TRBD1 (6 bases). The V gene's germline CDR1 is GTSNPN and CDR2 SVGIG (reference sequence). V was trimmed by 0 bases and J by 4 bases, leaving 21 bases between them. CDR3 length equals 17 residues. The CDR3, as DNA: TGTGCCTGGAGTGTACGGCTGGGGGCAGGCCCGGGCTATGGCTACACCTTC. Translation gives CAWSVRLGAGPGYGYTF.

This clonotype was observed at least ten times. V is TRBV7-2 and J is TRBJ2-1, with D possibly being TRBD2 (5 bases). Germline V gene sequence: CDR1 SGHTA, CDR2 FQGNSA. Trimming removed 6 bases from V and 9 bases from J, with 15 bases in between. This CDR3 region has 13 residues. CDR3 nucleotide sequence: TGTGCCAGCAGGTTGATCCTCGAGGGTGAGCAGTTCTTC. Translating it yields CASRLILEGEQFF.

This clonotype has a handful of counts. V usage is TRBV6-1 and J usage is TRBJ1-5; 7 nucleotides align to TRBD1. CDR1 is MNHNS, CDR2 SASEGT, per germline. The CDR3 loop spans 14 amino acids. V trimming: 5 bases; J trimming: 3 bases; junction bases outside the gene matches: 4. In DNA form, the CDR3 reads TGTGCCAGCAGTCATGACAGGGTCAATCAGCCCCAGCATTTT. It encodes CASSHDRVNQPQHF.

This clonotype has just a few counts. A much more abundant neighbour one base away suggests this may be a read error. The chain combines TRBV25-1 with TRBJ2-7; D unclear. The V and J ends lost 6 bases and 1 base respectively, with 13 bases between them. The CDR3 totals 14 residues. CDR1 is MGHDK, CDR2 SYGVNS, per germline. The CDR3 region is CASSAGATSYEQYF. Here the CDR3 DNA reads TGTGCCAGCAGCGCAGGCGCTACGTCCTACGAGCAGTACTTC.

This clonotype was seen only once. V is TRBV5-5 and J is TRBJ2-7, with no clear D. The ends were cut back, 2 bases at V and 6 bases at J, with 18 bases in the middle. Germline V CDR1 and CDR2: SGHKS, YYEKEE (reference sequence). The CDR3 loop spans 15 amino acids. The CDR3 sequence: CASSLRASRVAEQYF. CDR3 in DNA: TGTGCCAGCAGCTTAAGGGCCTCCAGAGTGGCCGAGCAGTACTTC.

This clonotype was picked up a small number of times. The V gene is TRBV6-1, the J gene TRBJ2-7; 9 nucleotides match TRBD1. V dropped 8 bases and J dropped 4; count of bases not matched to a gene: 6. Germline-derived CDR1 and CDR2 are MNHNS and SASEGT. The CDR3 covers 13 residues. The CDR3 DNA reads as TGTGCCAGCGCCGGGACAGGGATGTACGAGCAGTACTTC. Translated, it gives CASAGTGMYEQYF.

This clonotype was found a few times. This chain connects TRBV9 to TRBJ2-1, with D unresolved. Germline CDR1 and CDR2: SGDLS and YYNGEE. The V end lost 0 bases, the J end lost 2 bases, and 9 bases lay between the germline ends. CDR3 size: 15 residues. In nucleotides, the CDR3 is TGTGCCAGCAGCGTAGATGGTGTTACCTACAATGAGCAGTTCTTC. Translated, it gives CASSVDGVTYNEQFF.

This clonotype showed up just a few times. The chain combines TRBV5-1 with TRBJ2-7; TRBD1 matches 8 bases. The V gene's germline CDR1 is SGHRS and CDR2 YFSETQ. The CDR3 has 14 amino acids. Trimming cost V 4 bases and J 2 bases; bases outside gene matches: 5. CDR3 in DNA: TGCGCCAGCAGCCAGGGACAGGATACCTACGAGCAGTACTTC. Translation: CASSQGQDTYEQYF.

The rearrangement uses TRBV3-1 and TRBJ1-3; D ambiguous. Germline V gene lookup returns CDR1 LGHDT and CDR2 YNNKEL (reference sequence). The V gene lost 3 bases and the J gene lost 3 bases, with 12 bases spanning the gap. CDR3 length: 15 residues. The CDR3 is CASSQQTGFGNTIYF. CDR3 in DNA: TGTGCCAGCAGCCAGCAGACGGGTTTTGGAAACACCATATATTTT.

The CDR3 spells CASSTGPWGNQPQHF. In DNA form, the CDR3 reads TGTGCCAGCAGTACAGGGCCCTGGGGCAATCAGCCCCAGCATTTT. The chain is built from TRBV2 and TRBJ1-5; perhaps TRBD1 as D (6 bases). Germline CDR1 and CDR2: SNHLY and FYNNEI. V shed 5 bases and J shed 2 bases, with 13 bases lying between them. The CDR3 is 15 amino acids.

CDR3 sequence (DNA): TGTGCCACCAGCAGAGGGCGGAAAGCGGGAAATGGGTTGGACTACGAGCAGTACTTC. As protein: CATSRGRKAGNGLDYEQYF. The V call is TRBV15, the J call TRBJ2-7, with 7 positions matching TRBD2. CDR1 and CDR2 (germline): LNHNV, YYDKDF (reference sequence). Unmatched junction bases numbered 18, after V lost 1 base and J lost 3 bases. The CDR3 contains 19 residues.